The next 19 T cell receptor beta chains were all read from a single sample in a study of OX40 agonist ivuxolimab in advanced cancers. Clones were sequenced by immunoSEQ multiplex PCR, and TCRdb holds only the in-frame ones, with some missing. The sample has 60,000 or so clones, roughly 90% seen once. Sequencing used CD4+ or CD8+ T cells sorted from blood, obtained in a trial of the OX40 agonist ivuxolimab. Every receptor here comes from an adult with an advanced solid tumor such as melanoma, head and neck, liver or kidney cancer.

The chain combines TRBV21-1 with TRBJ2-1; TRBD1, the table's D call, was not compared with the DNA. TRBV21-1 is recorded as a pseudogene. The CDR3 spans 20 residues. CDR3 bases: TGTGCCAGCAGCAAAAACGGGACAGGGTTAGCGGGGAGCTCCTACAATGAGCAGTTCTTC. The encoded protein is CASSKNGTGLAGSSYNEQFF.

The V and J genes are TRBV15 and TRBJ2-7, with D possibly being TRBD1 (5 bases). CDR1 LNHNV and CDR2 YYDKDF come from the germline V gene (reference sequence). V lost 5 bases to trimming and J lost 1 base, with 18 bases between them. This CDR3 contains 16 residues. The CDR3 here is CATSSEGHFSSYEQYF. CDR3 coding DNA: TGTGCCACCAGCTCGGAAGGACACTTCTCGTCCTACGAGCAGTACTTC.

This chain links TRBV18 with TRBJ1-6; a weak D match, TRBD1 (5 bases). V lost 2 bases to trimming and J lost 5 bases, with 16 bases between them. This CDR3 is 17 amino acids long. Germline lookup yields CDR1 KGHSH and CDR2 LQKENI. CDR3 sequence reads: CASSPGLIRGNNSPLHF. CDR3 sequence (DNA): TGTGCCAGCTCACCAGGCTTAATCCGGGGGAATAATTCACCCCTCCACTTT.

The chain is built from TRBV6-5 and TRBJ2-7; D unclear. V dropped 6 bases and J dropped 7 bases, with 16 bases sitting between them. Germline V gene data show CDR1 as MNHEY and CDR2 as SVGAGI. This CDR3 contains 13 residues. For the CDR3, the DNA is TGTGCCAGCAGCCAAGAATGGGCTAGAGAGCAGTACTTC. This translates into CASSQEWAREQYF.

This chain connects TRBV7-8 to TRBJ2-7; 13 bases are shared with TRBD2. Per the germline V gene, CDR1 is SGHVS and CDR2 is FQNEAQ. The CDR3 extends over 16 amino acids. Trimming removed 3 bases from V and 2 bases from J; junction bases left unmatched: 4. The CDR3 DNA reads as TGTGCCAGCAGCTTCTCGACTAGCGGGGGGCCCTACGAGCAGTACTTC. Amino acid sequence: CASSFSTSGGPYEQYF.

V usage is TRBV7-9 and J usage is TRBJ2-5, with TRBD1 matching 7 bases. The end of the DNA fits TRBJ2-7 better, so the J call may be wrong. Germline V gene data show CDR1 as SEHNR and CDR2 as FQNEAQ (reference sequence). This CDR3 is built from 15 residues. CDR3 coding DNA: TGTGCCAGCAGCTCCCCCGTCGGGCAGGGGGACGAGCAGTACTTC. Encoded protein: CASSSPVGQGDEQYF.

Notes on this clone: Distinct nucleotide sequences in the sample also encode this CDR3. The rearrangement joins TRBV5-3 to TRBJ1-4, with TRBD1 matching 7 bases. TRBV5-3 belongs to the ORF category, with a function that is uncertain. The CDR3 spans 14 residues. V shed 0 bases, J shed 5 bases, and the junction held 1 base outside the gene matches. The CDR3 sequence is CARSLGQGNEKLFF. CDR3 sequence (DNA): TGTGCCAGAAGCTTGGGACAGGGCAATGAAAAACTGTTTTTT.

The rearrangement joins TRBV28 to TRBJ2-2, with D maybe TRBD1 (6 bases). The germline gives CDR1 MDHEN, CDR2 SYDVKM. The V end was cut by 3 bases, the J end by 5 bases, with 13 bases between. The CDR3 consists of 15 residues. The CDR3 DNA reads as TGTGCCAGCAGTTTCCCCGGACAGAAAACCGGGGAGCTGTTTTTT. The encoded protein is CASSFPGQKTGELFF.

J is TRBJ1-3 and V is TRBV14; TRBD1 agrees at 9 bases. The CDR3 consists of 15 residues. V lost 4 bases to trimming and J lost 8 bases; unmatched junction nucleotides: 9. The germline gives CDR1 SGHDN, CDR2 FVKESK. The CDR3 region is CASSLGQGLRYTIYF. CDR3 DNA sequence: TGTGCCAGCAGCCTGGGACAGGGACTACGGTACACCATATATTTT.

The chain links TRBV7-9 to TRBJ2-5; maybe TRBD1 (7 bases). The CDR3 loop spans 14 amino acids. Trimming removed 5 bases from V and 4 bases from J, with 14 bases in between. Germline loops: CDR1 SEHNR, CDR2 FQNEAQ (reference sequence). CDR3 residues: CASSPRQGGETQYF. CDR3 in DNA: TGTGCCAGCAGCCCCCGACAGGGAGGAGAGACCCAGTACTTC.

The chain joins TRBV27 to TRBJ2-7; 9 bases match TRBD2. Looked up from germline, CDR1 is MNHEY and CDR2 is SMNVEV (reference sequence). J lost 5 bases, V lost 7 bases, and 6 bases had no gene match. This CDR3 spans 13 amino acids. This CDR3 reads CASKLVAGDEQYF. In nucleotides, the CDR3 is TGTGCCAGCAAACTGGTAGCGGGGGACGAGCAGTACTTC.

The chain couples TRBV29-1 to TRBJ1-2; possibly TRBD1 for D (6 bases). The CDR3 contains 12 residues. Trimming removed 7 bases at V and 6 bases at J, with 15 bases between. Germline lookup yields CDR1 SQVTM and CDR2 ANQGSEA. The CDR3 nucleotides are TGCAGCGCTAAGACAGGACCAGATGGCTACACCTTC. Protein product: CSAKTGPDGYTF.

The rearrangement uses TRBV6-1 and TRBJ1-2; D not resolved. This CDR3 is 13 amino acids long. V was trimmed by 8 bases and J by 4 bases, leaving 14 bases between them. Germline V gene lookup returns CDR1 MNHNS and CDR2 SASEGT. CDR3 residues: CASHPGPSYGYTF. CDR3 DNA sequence: TGTGCCAGCCACCCGGGTCCTTCCTATGGCTACACCTTC.

This sequence joins TRBV6-1 and TRBJ1-2; maybe TRBD1 (5 bases). Germline V gene sequence: CDR1 MNHNS, CDR2 SASEGT. The CDR3 length is 15 residues. The V end lost 8 bases, the J end lost 0 bases, and 16 bases lay between the germline ends. The CDR3 DNA reads TGTGCCAGCTCCCGGGGGGGGGATCCTAACTATGGCTACACCTTC. Protein sequence: CASSRGGDPNYGYTF.

The chain has TRBV6-5 and TRBJ1-2; 10 bases are shared with TRBD1. Germline V gene lookup returns CDR1 MNHEY and CDR2 SVGAGI. This CDR3 has 13 residues. V lost 10 bases, J lost 3 bases, and 5 bases stayed unmatched. The DNA for the CDR3 is TGTGCCATCCAGACAGGGGGCGACTATGGCTACACCTTC. This gives the protein CAIQTGGDYGYTF.

This clone is medium-sized in the sample. This chain connects TRBV25-1 to TRBJ2-7; 12 nucleotides align to TRBD1. This CDR3 comprises 14 residues. The trim removed 4 bases at V and 4 bases at J, leaving 2 bases unmatched. The germline CDR1 and CDR2 sequences are MGHDK and SYGVNS. CDR3 DNA sequence: TGTGCCAGCAGTGTGGGACAGGGGGCTTACGAGCAGTACTTC. Protein: CASSVGQGAYEQYF.

This clone has just one count. CDR3 nucleotides: TGTGCCAGCAGCAACCACCCTGAAGCTTTCTTT. This sequence encodes CASSNHPEAFF. This rearrangement joins TRBV21-1 to TRBJ1-1. TRBV21-1 is deemed a pseudogene. This CDR3 comprises 11 residues.

The V call is TRBV29-1, the J call TRBJ2-1; possible D gene TRBD2, 5 bases. Germline loops: CDR1 SQVTM, CDR2 ANQGSEA. The V end lost 3 bases, the J end lost 6 bases, and 9 bases lay between the germline ends. This CDR3 comprises 12 residues. In DNA, the CDR3 is TGCAGCGTTGAGGCTAGCACCAATGAGCAGTTCTTC. Amino acids: CSVEASTNEQFF.

V is TRBV11-2 and J is TRBJ1-2; TRBD1 agrees at 12 bases. Germline V gene sequence: CDR1 SGHAT, CDR2 FQNNGV. Germline trimming cut 5 bases from V and 8 bases from J; bases unmatched to any gene: 3. The CDR3 is 13 residues long. The CDR3 DNA is TGTGCCAGCAGCCGGGACAGGGGGCAAGGCTACACCTTC. Translating it yields CASSRDRGQGYTF.